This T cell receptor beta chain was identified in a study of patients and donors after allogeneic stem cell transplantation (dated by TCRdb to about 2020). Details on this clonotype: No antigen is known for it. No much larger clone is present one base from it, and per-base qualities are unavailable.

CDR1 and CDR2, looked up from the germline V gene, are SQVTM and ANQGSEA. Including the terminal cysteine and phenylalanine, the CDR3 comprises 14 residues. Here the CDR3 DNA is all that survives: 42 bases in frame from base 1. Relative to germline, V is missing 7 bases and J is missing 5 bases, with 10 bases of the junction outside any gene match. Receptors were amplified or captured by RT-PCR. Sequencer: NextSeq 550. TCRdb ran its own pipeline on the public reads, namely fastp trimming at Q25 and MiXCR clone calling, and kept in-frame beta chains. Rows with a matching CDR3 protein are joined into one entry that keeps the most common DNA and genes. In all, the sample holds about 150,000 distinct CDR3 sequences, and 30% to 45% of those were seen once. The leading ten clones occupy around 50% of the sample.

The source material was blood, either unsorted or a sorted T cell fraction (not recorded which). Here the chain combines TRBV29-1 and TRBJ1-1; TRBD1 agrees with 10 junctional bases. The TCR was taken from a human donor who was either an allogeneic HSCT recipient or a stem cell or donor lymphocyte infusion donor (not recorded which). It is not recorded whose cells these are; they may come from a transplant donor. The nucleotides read TGCAGCGCCTTCCTGACAGGGGGCGGGACTGAAGCTTTCTTT. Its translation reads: CSAFLTGGGTEAFF. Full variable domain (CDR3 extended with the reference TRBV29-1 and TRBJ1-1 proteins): SAVISQKPSRDICQRGTSLTIQCQVDSQVTMMFWYRQQPGQSLTLIATANQGSEATYESGFVIDKFPISRPNLTFSTLTVSNMSPEDSSIYLCSAFLTGGGTEAFFGQGTRLTVV.